Included here is one T cell receptor beta chain sequence, with context. Authors' methods: Reference gene primer amplification yielded estimated nucleated cell counts. Clones were read by immunoSEQ multiplex PCR, and TCRdb kept only the in-frame ones, dropping some. V and J calls plus clone size are reproduced from that table; the DNA served to infer D and trimming. Of fewer than 110,000 clones in the sample, about 89% were seen once. This record belongs to a study of blood T cell repertoires in COVID-19. Study at large: Acute-phase and convalescent COVID-19 samples originated in the United States, Italy and Spain. The cDNA or gDNA used as material had been derived from T cells, B-cell-depleted T cells, or PBMCs.

Germline CDR1 reads LGHDT; CDR2 reads YNNKEL (reference sequence). The CDR3 totals 15 residues. V shed 1 base, J shed 5 bases, and the junction held 5 bases outside the gene matches. The clonotype comes from a man aged 45-65 years with acute or convalescent COVID-19. Sequenced sample: peripheral blood. The chain is built from TRBV3-1 (or the pseudogene TRBV3-2) and TRBJ1-5; 7 positions match TRBD1. The CDR3: CASSQGPGGHQPQHF. In DNA, the CDR3 is TGTGCCAGCAGCCAAGGTCCAGGGGGGCATCAGCCCCAGCATTTT.